This T cell receptor (beta chain) was identified in a study of Ad26.COV2.S vaccination and SARS-CoV-2 variants. At the level of the study: Donor joined the COV1001 Ad26.COV2.S trial arm.

Indicated treatment: approximately 18 received Ad26.COV2.S at low or high dose, single or two shots; roughly five received placebo; per-sample allocation not given. Material that was analyzed had been drawn on day 63 after the first vaccine or placebo injection. Within Boston, the person who donated was an adult of 18-55 years. Profiled with immunoSEQ multiplex PCR; TCRdb holds only in-frame clones, not every one. Among hundreds of thousands of clones, approximately 86% were seen once, and the ten largest hold about 10%. The CDR3 is 14 residues long. Germline CDR1 is SGHRS and CDR2 is YFSETQ. V gave up 0 bases and J gave up 3 bases, with 6 bases separating them.

This clonotype was sampled from a person aged 18-65 years who received the Ad26.COV2.S COVID-19 vaccine or a placebo. This sample comprised peripheral blood, obtained in a trial of Ad26.COV2.S vaccine versus placebo. The V gene is TRBV5-1, the J gene TRBJ2-2; D is unresolved. The CDR3 DNA is TGCGCCAGCAGCTTGGTGGCGGACACCGGGGAGCTGTTTTTT. Its protein product is CASSLVADTGELFF.